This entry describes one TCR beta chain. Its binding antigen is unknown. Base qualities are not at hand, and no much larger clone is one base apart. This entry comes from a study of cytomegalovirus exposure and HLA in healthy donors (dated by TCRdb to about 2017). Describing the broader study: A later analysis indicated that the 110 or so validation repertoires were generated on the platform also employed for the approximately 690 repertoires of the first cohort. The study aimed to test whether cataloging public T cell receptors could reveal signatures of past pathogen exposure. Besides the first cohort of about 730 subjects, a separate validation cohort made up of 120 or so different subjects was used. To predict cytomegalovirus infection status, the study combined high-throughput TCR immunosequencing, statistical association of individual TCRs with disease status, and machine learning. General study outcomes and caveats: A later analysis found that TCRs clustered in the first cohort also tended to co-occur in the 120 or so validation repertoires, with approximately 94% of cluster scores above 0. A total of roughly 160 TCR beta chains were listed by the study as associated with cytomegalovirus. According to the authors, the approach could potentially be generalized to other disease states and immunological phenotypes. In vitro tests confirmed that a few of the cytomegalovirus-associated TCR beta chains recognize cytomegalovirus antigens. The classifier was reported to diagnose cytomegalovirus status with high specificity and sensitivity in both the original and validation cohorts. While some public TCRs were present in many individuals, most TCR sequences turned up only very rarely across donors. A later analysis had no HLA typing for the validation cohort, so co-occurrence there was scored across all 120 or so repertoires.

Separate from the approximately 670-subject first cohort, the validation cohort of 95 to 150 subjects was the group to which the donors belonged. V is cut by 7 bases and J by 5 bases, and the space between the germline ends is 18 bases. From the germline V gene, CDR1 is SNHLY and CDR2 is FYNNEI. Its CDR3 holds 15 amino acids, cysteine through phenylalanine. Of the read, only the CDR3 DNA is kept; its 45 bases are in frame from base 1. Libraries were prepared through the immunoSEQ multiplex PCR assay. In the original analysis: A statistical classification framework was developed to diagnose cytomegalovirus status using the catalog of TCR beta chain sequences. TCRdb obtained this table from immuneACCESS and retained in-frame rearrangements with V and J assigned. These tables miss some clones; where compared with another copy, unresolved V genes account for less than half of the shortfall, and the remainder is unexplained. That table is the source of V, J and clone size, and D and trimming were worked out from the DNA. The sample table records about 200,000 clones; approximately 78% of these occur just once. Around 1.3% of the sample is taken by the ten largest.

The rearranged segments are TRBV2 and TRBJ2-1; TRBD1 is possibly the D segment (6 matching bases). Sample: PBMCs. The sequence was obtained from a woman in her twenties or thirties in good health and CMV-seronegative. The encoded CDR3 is CASTFGQIHNNEQFF. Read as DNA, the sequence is TGTGCCAGCACCTTTGGACAGATACATAACAATGAGCAGTTCTTC.